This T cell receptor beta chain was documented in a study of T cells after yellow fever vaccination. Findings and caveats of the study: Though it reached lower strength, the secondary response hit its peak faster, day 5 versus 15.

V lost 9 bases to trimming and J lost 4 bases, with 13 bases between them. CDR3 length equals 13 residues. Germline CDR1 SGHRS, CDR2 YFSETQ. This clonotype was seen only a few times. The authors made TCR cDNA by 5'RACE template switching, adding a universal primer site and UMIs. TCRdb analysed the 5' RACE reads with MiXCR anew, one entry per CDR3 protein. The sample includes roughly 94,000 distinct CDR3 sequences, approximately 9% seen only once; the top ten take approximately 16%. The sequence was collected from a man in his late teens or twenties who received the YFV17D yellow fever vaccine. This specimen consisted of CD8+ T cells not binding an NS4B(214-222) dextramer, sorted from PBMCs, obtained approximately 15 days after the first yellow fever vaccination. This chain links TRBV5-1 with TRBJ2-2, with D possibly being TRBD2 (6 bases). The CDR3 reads CATSPGVTGELFF. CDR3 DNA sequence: TGCGCCACCTCTCCGGGGGTCACCGGGGAGCTGTTTTTT. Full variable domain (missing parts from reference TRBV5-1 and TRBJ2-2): KAGVTQTPRYLIKTRGQQVTLSCSPISGHRSVSWYQQTPGQGLQFLFEYFSETQRNKGNFPGRFSGRQFSNSRSEMNVSTLELGDSALYLCATSPGVTGELFFGEGSRLTVL.